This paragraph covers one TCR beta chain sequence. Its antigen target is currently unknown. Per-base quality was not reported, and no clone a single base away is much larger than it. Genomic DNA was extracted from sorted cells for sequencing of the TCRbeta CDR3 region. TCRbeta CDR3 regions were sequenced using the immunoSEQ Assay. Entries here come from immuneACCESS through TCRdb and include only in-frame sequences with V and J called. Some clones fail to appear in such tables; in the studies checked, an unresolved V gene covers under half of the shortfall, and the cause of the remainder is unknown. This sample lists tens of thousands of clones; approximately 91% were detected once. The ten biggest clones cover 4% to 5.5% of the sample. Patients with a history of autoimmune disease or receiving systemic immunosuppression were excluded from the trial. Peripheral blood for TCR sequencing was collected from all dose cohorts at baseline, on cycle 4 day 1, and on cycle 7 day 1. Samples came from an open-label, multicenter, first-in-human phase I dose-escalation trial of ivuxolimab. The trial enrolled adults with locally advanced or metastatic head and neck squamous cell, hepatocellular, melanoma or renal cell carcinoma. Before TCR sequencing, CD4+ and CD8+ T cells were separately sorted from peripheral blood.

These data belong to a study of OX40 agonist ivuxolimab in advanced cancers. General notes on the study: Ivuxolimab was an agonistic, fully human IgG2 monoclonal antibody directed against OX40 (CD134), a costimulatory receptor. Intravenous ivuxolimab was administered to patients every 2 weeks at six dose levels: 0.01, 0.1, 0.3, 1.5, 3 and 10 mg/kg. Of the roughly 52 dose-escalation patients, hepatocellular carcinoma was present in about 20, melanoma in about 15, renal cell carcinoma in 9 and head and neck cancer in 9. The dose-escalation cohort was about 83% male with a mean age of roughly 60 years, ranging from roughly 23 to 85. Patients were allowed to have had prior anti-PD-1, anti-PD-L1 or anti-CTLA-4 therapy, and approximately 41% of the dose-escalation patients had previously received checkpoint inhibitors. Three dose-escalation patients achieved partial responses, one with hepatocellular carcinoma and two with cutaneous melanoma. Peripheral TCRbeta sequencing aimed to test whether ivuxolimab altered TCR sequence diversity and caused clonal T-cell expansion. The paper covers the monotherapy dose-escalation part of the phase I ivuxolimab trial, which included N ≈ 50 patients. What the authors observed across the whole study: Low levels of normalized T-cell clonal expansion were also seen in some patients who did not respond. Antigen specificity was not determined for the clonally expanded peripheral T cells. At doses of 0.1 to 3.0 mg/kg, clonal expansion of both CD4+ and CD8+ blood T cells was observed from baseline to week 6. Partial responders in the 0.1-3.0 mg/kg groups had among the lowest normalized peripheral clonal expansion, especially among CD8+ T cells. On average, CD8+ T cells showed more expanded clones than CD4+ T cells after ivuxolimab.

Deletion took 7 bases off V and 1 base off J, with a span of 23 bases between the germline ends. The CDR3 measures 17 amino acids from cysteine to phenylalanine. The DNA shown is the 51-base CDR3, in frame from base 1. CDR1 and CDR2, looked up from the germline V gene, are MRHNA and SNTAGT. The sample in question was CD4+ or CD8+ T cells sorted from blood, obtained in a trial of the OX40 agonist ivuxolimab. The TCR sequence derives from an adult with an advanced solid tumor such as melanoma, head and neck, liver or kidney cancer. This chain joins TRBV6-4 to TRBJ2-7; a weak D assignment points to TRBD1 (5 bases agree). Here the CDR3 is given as CASKTPTGETLSYEQYF. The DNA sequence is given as TGTGCCAGCAAAACACCAACAGGAGAGACACTTTCCTACGAGCAGTACTTC.